This T cell receptor (beta chain) originates from a study of T-cell reconstitution after alpha-beta-depleted transplantation in children. The CDR3 extends over 12 amino acids. V shed 2 bases, J shed 5 bases, and the junction held 2 bases outside the gene matches. Per germline, CDR1 DFQATT and CDR2 SNEGSKA (reference sequence). Whole-study findings and limits: By about two months after transplant, alpha-beta T cells reportedly arose from several hundred graft clones that had expanded. Hyperexpanded clones declined; after one year, newly produced T cells mostly supplied diversity.

A TCRbeta library incorporating unique molecular identifiers was prepared. TCRdb passed the PCR reads through MiXCR, listing each CDR3 protein once. The repertoire includes around 100,000 distinct CDR3 sequences, 10% of them detected once, and 30% to 35% sits in the top ten. Of note for this clonotype: Its antigen is currently unknown.

Sample: PBMCs, taken before TCRalphabeta/CD19-depleted stem cell transplant. The TCR was taken from a boy aged 2-9 years with acute lymphoblastic leukemia, due to receive a stem cell transplant. This chain links TRBV20-1 with TRBJ1-1, with TRBD1 matching 7 bases. CDR3 DNA sequence: TGCAGTGCTAGACCAGGGGGGACTGAAGCTTTCTTT. Its protein product is CSARPGGTEAFF.